This entry lists 9 T cell receptor beta chains sequenced from one sample in a study of shared clonotypes between healthy human individuals. The table came from immunoSEQ multiplex PCR; TCRdb's copy has only in-frame clones and leaves some out. The repertoire holds approximately 640,000 clones, 90% seen once, with roughly 36% in the top ten. The specimen was memory CD8+ T cells from PBMCs. The subset was: CD45RO+ cells pooled with CCR7-negative TemRA cells. These receptors were taken from a man between 18 and 35 years old in good health. Some clones in this sample may be carry-over from other donors' samples.

This clone appeared once. This chain connects TRBV7-6 to TRBJ2-5; D might be TRBD1 (6 bases). The CDR3 runs to 15 residues. Germline CDR1 SGHVS, CDR2 FNYEAQ. Trimming pared 4 bases from V and 4 bases from J, leaving 16 bases between. The DNA for the CDR3 is TGTGCCAGCAGCTCCCGGGACATAAACCTAGAGACCCAGTACTTC. Translation: CASSSRDINLETQYF.

J is TRBJ2-3 and V is TRBV5-4, with D uncertain. This CDR3 region has 18 residues. Deletions cut 2 bases from V and 0 bases from J, with 19 bases between. Germline CDR1 reads SGHNT; CDR2 reads YYREEE (reference sequence). CDR3 sequence: CASSFGPRDSFSTDTQYF. The CDR3 coding sequence is TGTGCCAGCAGCTTCGGGCCTAGAGATTCCTTTAGCACAGATACGCAGTATTTT. Full variable domain (rest looked up from reference TRBV5-4 and TRBJ2-3): ETGVTQSPTHLIKTRGQQVTLRCSSQSGHNTVSWYQQALGQGPQFIFQYYREEENGRGNFPPRFSGLQFPNYSSELNVNALELDDSALYLCASSFGPRDSFSTDTQYFGPGTRLTVL.

This chain links TRBV11-1 with TRBJ2-7, with 13 bases aligning to TRBD2. J gave up 2 bases and V 5 bases, and 6 bases lay outside the gene matches. The CDR3 sequence is 16 residues long. Germline V gene data show CDR1 as SGHAT and CDR2 as FQDESV (reference sequence). CDR3 DNA sequence: TGTGCCAGCAGCCCCAGGACTAGCGGGAGAACCTACGAGCAGTACTTC. Amino acid sequence: CASSPRTSGRTYEQYF.

This clone showed up just a few times. Here the CDR3 reads CASYGAGNEQYF. CDR3 sequence (DNA): TGTGCCAGCTACGGGGCAGGGAACGAGCAGTACTTC. The chain has TRBV5-4 and TRBJ2-7; the D gene could be TRBD1 or TRBD2 (5 bases each). The V end was cut by 7 bases, the J end by 5 bases, with 13 bases between. The CDR3 length is 12 residues. Germline CDR1 reads SGHNT; CDR2 reads YYREEE (reference sequence).

At least ten counts were recorded for this clone. The sample has other DNA sequences that encode this CDR3 too. The gene calls are TRBV29-1 and TRBJ2-1, with no clear D. The length of the CDR3 is 12 residues. V lost 2 bases to trimming and J lost 2 bases, with 4 bases between them. The germline V gene has CDR1 SQVTM and CDR2 ANQGSEA. The CDR3, as DNA: TGCAGCGTTGAACCAGCCTACAATGAGCAGTTCTTC. Its protein is CSVEPAYNEQFF.

The chain carries TRBV7-9 and TRBJ2-7; D might be TRBD1 (5 bases). Germline assignment: CDR1 SEHNR and CDR2 FQNEAQ (reference sequence). The CDR3 runs 16 residues. With 2 bases removed from V and 0 bases from J, the gap between germline ends came to 14 bases. CDR3 sequence (DNA): TGTGCCAGCAGCTTATTGGGTTTGGACACCTCCTACGAGCAGTACTTC. Translation: CASSLLGLDTSYEQYF.

J is TRBJ2-5 and V is TRBV6-5; 11 nucleotides line up with TRBD2. J gave up 5 bases and V 2 bases, and 7 bases lay outside the gene matches. The CDR3 is made up of 16 amino acids. Germline V gives CDR1 MNHEY, CDR2 SVGAGI. The CDR3 DNA is TGTGCCAGCAGTTACGATTTGACTAGCGGGGATGAGACCCAGTACTTC. It specifies CASSYDLTSGDETQYF.

V usage is TRBV9 and J usage is TRBJ1-2, with 11 bases fitting TRBD1. The V segment lost 3 bases and the J segment 6 bases; nucleotides outside the gene matches: 4. Germline values: CDR1 SGDLS, CDR2 YYNGEE. There are 14 residues in the CDR3. The CDR3 DNA sequence: TGTGCCAGCAGCGCGGACAGGGGGCAAGATGGCTACACCTTC. It translates to CASSADRGQDGYTF.

This clone occurred once. A read error is likely here: a far larger clone is one base away. The CDR3 nucleotides are TGTGCCAGCGGAGGCCGGATCCCCAATCAGCCCCAGCATTTT. It codes for CASGGRIPNQPQHF. The chain carries TRBV27 and TRBJ1-5; D gene uncertain. Germline loops: CDR1 MNHEY, CDR2 SMNVEV (reference sequence). The CDR3 runs 14 residues. Trimming shortened V by 8 bases and J by 3 bases, and 14 bases separated the two germline ends.